Listed below are T cell receptor beta chains from one sample, sequenced in a study of T cells after yellow fever vaccination. TCRdb used MiXCR to reprocess the 5' RACE reads, holding one entry per CDR3 protein. Of approximately 580,000 distinct CDR3 sequences in the sample, roughly a sixth are singletons; the top ten hold 17%. The source material was PBMCs, sampled 5 to 6 days after the first yellow fever vaccination. The receptors were sampled from a man younger than 35 who received the YFV17D yellow fever vaccine. Each CDR3 is given with its conserved first and last residue. D genes are given only for firm matches. The size of a clone is reported for some rows only, either as once, few or many, or as a class for expanded clones.

v_call: TRBV4-1
d_call: TRBD1
clone_size: many
j_call: TRBJ1-6
cdr3_nt: TGCGCCAGCAGCCCAGCCCCGGGACAGGGGTATCCGTCACCCCTCCACTTT
cdr3_aa: CASSPAPGQGYPSPLHF

v_call: TRBV12-3/TRBV12-4
d_call: .
clone_size: .
j_call: TRBJ2-3
cdr3_nt: TGTGCCAGCAGCTCAGGACAGGGTGGTATACGGGGGGCCTTTTTTGGTACGCAGTATTTT
cdr3_aa: CASSSGQGGIRGAFFGTQYF

v_call: TRBV30
d_call: .
clone_size: .
j_call: TRBJ2-7
cdr3_nt: TGTGCCTGCAGGAGCTCCTACGAGCAGTACTTC
cdr3_aa: CACRSSYEQYF

v_call: TRBV14
d_call: .
clone_size: .
j_call: TRBJ2-4
cdr3_nt: TGTGCCAGCAGCCAAGGCTCCTCGACGGGACCCAAAAACATTCAGTACTTC
cdr3_aa: CASSQGSSTGPKNIQYF

v_call: TRBV5-1
d_call: .
clone_size: .
j_call: TRBJ1-6
cdr3_nt: TGCGCCAGCAGCTTGGACGGAACCAATTCACCCCTCCACTTT
cdr3_aa: CASSLDGTNSPLHF

v_call: TRBV20-1
d_call: .
clone_size: .
j_call: TRBJ1-4
cdr3_nt: TGCAGTGCGAAGGAACGGCTTAATGAAAAACTGTTTTTT
cdr3_aa: CSAKERLNEKLFF

v_call: TRBV6-5
d_call: TRBD1
clone_size: once
j_call: TRBJ1-4
cdr3_nt: TGTGCCAGCAGTTACCCACCGGGACAGGGAGGAGGAAAACTGTTTTTT
cdr3_aa: CASSYPPGQGGGKLFF

v_call: TRBV5-1
d_call: TRBD2
clone_size: many
j_call: TRBJ2-1
cdr3_nt: TGCGCCAGCAGCCGTTCTGCGGGGGGGAATGAGCAGTTCTTC
cdr3_aa: CASSRSAGGNEQFF

v_call: TRBV12-3/TRBV12-4
d_call: TRBD2
clone_size: few
j_call: TRBJ2-1
cdr3_nt: TGTGCCAGCAGTTCTTGGACTAGCGGGGGGTCCGGGGATGAGCAGTTCTTC
cdr3_aa: CASSSWTSGGSGDEQFF

v_call: TRBV7-2
d_call: TRBD2
clone_size: many
j_call: TRBJ2-3
cdr3_nt: TGTGCCAGCAGCCCTAGCGGGGGGGCCGCAGATACGCAGTATTTT
cdr3_aa: CASSPSGGAADTQYF

v_call: TRBV10-3
d_call: .
clone_size: .
j_call: TRBJ2-2
cdr3_nt: TGTGCCATCAGGCCCACCGGGCCGGGGGTCGCCGGGGAGCTGTTTTTT
cdr3_aa: CAIRPTGPGVAGELFF

v_call: TRBV2
d_call: .
clone_size: few
j_call: TRBJ2-2
cdr3_nt: TGTGCCAGCAAAGTGCGATATGTCGGGGAGCTGTTTTTT
cdr3_aa: CASKVRYVGELFF

v_call: TRBV5-1
d_call: .
clone_size: few
j_call: TRBJ2-1
cdr3_nt: TGCGCCACCCGCCTGGGGGGGGGCAGCTATGAGCAGTTCTTC
cdr3_aa: CATRLGGGSYEQFF

v_call: TRBV7-2
d_call: .
clone_size: few
j_call: TRBJ1-4
cdr3_nt: TGTGCCAGCAGCCTCCGACCGGATCGGAGAAAACTGTTTTTT
cdr3_aa: CASSLRPDRRKLFF

v_call: TRBV10-3
d_call: TRBD2
clone_size: .
j_call: TRBJ2-1
cdr3_nt: TGTGCCATCAGTGAGTCGACTAGCGGGGGGACCGTCTCCTACAATGAGCAGTTCTTC
cdr3_aa: CAISESTSGGTVSYNEQFF

v_call: TRBV7-9
d_call: .
clone_size: few
j_call: TRBJ1-1
cdr3_nt: TGTGCCAGCAGCTTAGGGGGGGGCAGGGACACTGAAGCTTTCTTT
cdr3_aa: CASSLGGGRDTEAFF

v_call: TRBV2
d_call: TRBD1
clone_size: few
j_call: TRBJ2-5
cdr3_nt: TGTGCCACTTCACCGGGACAGGGGGCGAAAGAGACCCAGTACTTC
cdr3_aa: CATSPGQGAKETQYF

v_call: TRBV7-9
d_call: .
clone_size: few
j_call: TRBJ2-2
cdr3_nt: TGTGCCAGCCACTCGGCCGAGACACGAACCGGGGAGCTGTTTTTT
cdr3_aa: CASHSAETRTGELFF

v_call: TRBV12-3/TRBV12-4
d_call: .
clone_size: many
j_call: TRBJ2-2
cdr3_nt: TGTGCCAGCACCTCCCGGGCCCTGAACACCGGGGAGCTGTTTTTT
cdr3_aa: CASTSRALNTGELFF

v_call: TRBV12-3/TRBV12-4
d_call: .
clone_size: .
j_call: TRBJ1-5
cdr3_nt: TGTGCCAGCAGTTTCGGAAGCGGTCAGCCCCAGCATTTT
cdr3_aa: CASSFGSGQPQHF

v_call: TRBV7-8
d_call: .
clone_size: .
j_call: TRBJ1-1
cdr3_nt: TGTGCCAGCAGCCCTAGCCGAGGTATGAACACTGAAGCTTTCTTT
cdr3_aa: CASSPSRGMNTEAFF

v_call: TRBV24-1
d_call: .
clone_size: few
j_call: TRBJ1-4
cdr3_nt: TGTGCCACCAGTGATTACGGTGAAAAACTGTTTTTT
cdr3_aa: CATSDYGEKLFF

v_call: TRBV4-1
d_call: .
clone_size: .
j_call: TRBJ1-5
cdr3_nt: TGCGCCAGCAGCCAAGATCGGGGGGGAAGAGGGCAGCCCCAGCATTTT
cdr3_aa: CASSQDRGGRGQPQHF

v_call: TRBV5-1
d_call: TRBD1
clone_size: .
j_call: TRBJ2-5
cdr3_nt: TGCGCCAGCAGCTTGTACGAGACAGGGGGCGGGTTGACCCAGTACTTC
cdr3_aa: CASSLYETGGGLTQYF